This T cell receptor beta chain was captured by sequencing in a study of cytomegalovirus exposure and HLA in healthy donors. Study outcomes and limitations: Specificity for CMV antigens was confirmed in vitro for three of the CMV-associated chains. The authors reported that TCR beta sequences could predict HLA-A and HLA-B alleles. These predictions were accurate for most subjects in the first cohort. Cytomegalovirus-associated status was assigned to approximately 160 TCR beta chains.

The CDR3 totals 14 residues. The V and J ends lost 0 bases and 4 bases respectively, with 9 bases between them. Germline lookup yields CDR1 SGHTA and CDR2 FQGNSA. As to this clone: Its target is not known.

It was with 60 Vbeta and 13 Jbeta primers that the PCR ran. The repertoire was sequenced with immunoSEQ multiplex PCR; TCRdb's copy has only in-frame clones and lacks some. The sample carries about 150,000 clones, 78% recorded once. Specimen: PBMCs. The chain is built from TRBV7-2 and TRBJ1-2, with a possible D match to TRBD1 (6 bases). This receptor was taken from a male donor in good health and CMV-seronegative. CDR3 nucleotides: TGTGCCAGCAGCTTAGCGGGGGCCTCCTATGGCTACACCTTC. It yields the protein CASSLAGASYGYTF.